These T cell receptor beta chains were read from a single sample in a study of spatial heterogeneity in lung cancer. TCRdb re-called the 5' RACE reads with MiXCR, one entry per CDR3 protein. This table has 6,400 or so distinct CDR3 sequences, approximately 20% appearing once. This specimen consisted of normal lung tissue next to the tumor, obtained at surgery. Every receptor here comes from a male donor with early-stage non-small cell lung cancer. CDR3s include the opening cysteine and the closing phenylalanine or tryptophan. A D gene is named only where the DNA matches it firmly. Rows give clone size only sometimes, using once, few, many, or a class for an expanded clone.

>few|TRBD2|TRBV5-1|TRBJ2-3
TGCGCCAGCAGGGCAGGCGTCGAACTAGCGGGAGTCTATACGCAGTATTTT
CASRAGVELAGVYTQYF
>medium-sized|NA|TRBV5-8|TRBJ2-1
TGTGCCAGCACCAGGATTAGGGCCAATGAGCAGTTCTTC
CASTRIRANEQFF
>NA|NA|TRBV14|TRBJ2-7
TGTGCCAGCAGCTACGGGCCGAGGAGCGAGCAGTACTTC
CASSYGPRSEQYF
>NA|TRBD1|TRBV28|TRBJ2-4
TGTGCCAGCCAGGCAGGGGGAAACATTCAGTACTTC
CASQAGGNIQYF
>medium-sized|NA|TRBV4-3|TRBJ1-1
TGCGCCAGCAGCCAGCTTTCGGGGTTGAACACTGAAGCTTTCTTT
CASSQLSGLNTEAFF
>medium-sized|NA|TRBV7-6|TRBJ1-1
TGTGCCAGCAGCCCGACGGGAGGGCAGACTGAAGCTTTCTTT
CASSPTGGQTEAFF
>medium-sized|NA|TRBV6-2/TRBV6-3|TRBJ1-1
TGTGCCAGCAGCCAGGGGACTGAAGCTTTCTTT
CASSQGTEAFF
>NA|NA|TRBV19|TRBJ2-7
TGTGCCAGTAGTAAGGAACGGGGCTACGAGCAGTACTTC
CASSKERGYEQYF
>medium-sized|TRBD1|TRBV6-1|TRBJ2-7
TGTGCCAGCACCTATAAGGGACAGGGGGATTCCTACGAGCAGTACTTC
CASTYKGQGDSYEQYF
>medium-sized|NA|TRBV12-3/TRBV12-4|TRBJ2-6
TGTGCCAGCGTTTGGGGCTCTGGGGCCAACGTCCTGACTTTC
CASVWGSGANVLTF
>NA|TRBD2|TRBV7-2|TRBJ2-1
TGTGCCAGCAGCCGCCGGGAGGCTGAGCAGTTCTTC
CASSRREAEQFF
>NA|NA|TRBV5-6|TRBJ1-3
TGTGCCAGCAGCTTGGGGACGGGCAGATCTGGAAACACCATATATTTT
CASSLGTGRSGNTIYF
>few|NA|TRBV28|TRBJ1-1
TGTGCCAGCAGTTTCGAGTTGCGACAGCTGAACACTGAAGCTTTCTTT
CASSFELRQLNTEAFF
>few|TRBD2|TRBV19|TRBJ2-1
TGTGCCAGTAAGGGGACTAGGTTCTACAATGAGCAGTTCTTC
CASKGTRFYNEQFF
>NA|TRBD2|TRBV7-2|TRBJ2-1
TGTGCCAGCAGCTTACGGCTAGCGGGAGCCGGAAATGAGCAGTTCTTC
CASSLRLAGAGNEQFF
>few|NA|TRBV7-3|TRBJ2-2
TGTGCCAGCAGCCCAACGACCGGGGAGCTGTTTTTT
CASSPTTGELFF
>NA|NA|TRBV7-9|TRBJ2-1
TGTGCCACCCGCGGGCTAGATCCCTACAATGAGCAGTTCTTC
CATRGLDPYNEQFF
>many|NA|TRBV28|TRBJ2-2
TGTGCCAGCAGTTTATCTCCCCGGACCCACACCGGGGAGCTGTTTTTT
CASSLSPRTHTGELFF
>NA|NA|TRBV19|TRBJ2-7
TGTGCCAGTAGCAAACAGGGACGGGGAGACTACGAGCAGTACTTC
CASSKQGRGDYEQYF
>few|NA|TRBV7-9|TRBJ2-5
TGTGCCAGCAGCTTGTTGACCGGGGCTCAAGAGACCCAGTACTTC
CASSLLTGAQETQYF
>few|NA|TRBV5-1|TRBJ2-5
TGCGCCAGCAGCCTTGAGTTAGAGACCCAGTACTTC
CASSLELETQYF
>NA|NA|TRBV5-6|TRBJ2-2
TGTGCCAGCAGGCTGACAGGATCGAACTCCGGGGAGCTGTTTTTT
CASRLTGSNSGELFF
>few|TRBD1|TRBV29-1|TRBJ2-7
TGCAGCGTTCGGACAGGGAGTGGGGACTGGGAGCAGTACTTC
CSVRTGSGDWEQYF
>few|TRBD2|TRBV6-1|TRBJ2-1
TGTGCCAGCGAAGGGGGGGCTAGCGGGAGTTGGGGTAGCTCCTACAATGAGCAGTTCTTC
CASEGGASGSWGSSYNEQFF
>once|TRBD1|TRBV24-1|TRBJ2-7
TGTGCCACCAGTGATCAAAACGGACAGGTCTACGAGCAGTACTTC
CATSDQNGQVYEQYF
>few|TRBD1|TRBV20-1|TRBJ2-5
TGCAGTTCCCAGGGGGAGTTAAAGACCCAGTACTTC
CSSQGELKTQYF
>NA|NA|TRBV10-3|TRBJ2-7
TGTGCCACGGGGGCAGGGACCTACGAGCAGTACTTC
CATGAGTYEQYF
>few|NA|TRBV7-2|TRBJ2-7
TGTGCCAGCAGGGGCGGGGTGCAGGCCACCTACGAGCAGTACTTC
CASRGGVQATYEQYF
>few|NA|TRBV10-3|TRBJ2-7
TGTGCCATCAGTGAGGGACAAGGCCACGAGCAGTACTTC
CAISEGQGHEQYF
>medium-sized|TRBD2|TRBV6-5|TRBJ2-5
TGTGCCAGCACGGGGGGAGAGACCCAGTACTTC
CASTGGETQYF
>NA|TRBD2|TRBV12-3/TRBV12-4|TRBJ2-1
TGTGCCAGCAGTTTCCTCTTGACTAGCGGGAGGGCCGGGTCCTACAATGAGCAGTTCTTC
CASSFLLTSGRAGSYNEQFF
>medium-sized|TRBD1|TRBV6-5|TRBJ2-7
TGTGCCAGCAGGCCCGACAGGGGGCTGGGGGAGCAGTACTTC
CASRPDRGLGEQYF
>many|NA|TRBV28|TRBJ1-6
TGTGCCAGCAGTTTAGTGGGATTGGGACCCCTCCACTTT
CASSLVGLGPLHF
>few|NA|TRBV5-1|TRBJ1-2
TGCGCCAGCAGCCAAGTTACGACAGGTTGGGGTGGCTACACCTTC
CASSQVTTGWGGYTF
>few|NA|TRBV27|TRBJ2-1
TGTGCCAGCAGTCCGAGCGACTACAATGAGCAGTTCTTC
CASSPSDYNEQFF
>few|NA|TRBV20-1|TRBJ2-7
TGCAGTGCCGGTCCTTACACCTACGAGCAGTACTTC
CSAGPYTYEQYF
>NA|NA|TRBV5-6|TRBJ2-1
TGTGCCAGCAAACCCTCCGCCAGGGTCCTCTCCAATGAGCAGTTCTTC
CASKPSARVLSNEQFF
>NA|TRBD1|TRBV20-1|TRBJ1-1
TGCAGTGCTAACGACAGGGGGGGCGGGACTGAAGCTTTCTTT
CSANDRGGGTEAFF
>few|TRBD1|TRBV7-9|TRBJ1-1
TGTGCCAGCAGCACAGGACAGGGCTCGAACACTGAAGCTTTCTTT
CASSTGQGSNTEAFF
>NA|NA|TRBV5-1|TRBJ2-6
TGCGCCAGCAGCTTGGAGGGATCCGGGGCCAACGTCCTGACTTTC
CASSLEGSGANVLTF
>NA|NA|TRBV7-2|TRBJ1-1
TGTGCCAGCAGCTTTTGGGCAGGGGTGAACACTGAAGCTTTCTTT
CASSFWAGVNTEAFF
>medium-sized|NA|TRBV11-2|TRBJ2-7
TGTGCCAGCAGCCCCACACGGGAGTCCTACGAGCAGTACTTC
CASSPTRESYEQYF
>large|NA|TRBV28|TRBJ2-1
TGTGCCAGCAGTTTCGGGGGAGGCAATGAGCAGTTCTTC
CASSFGGGNEQFF
>NA|TRBD1|TRBV7-2|TRBJ2-1
TGTGCCAGCAGCCGCAGACAGGGGAGCTACAATGAGCAGTTCTTC
CASSRRQGSYNEQFF
>medium-sized|NA|TRBV27|TRBJ1-5
TGTGCCAGCAGTTCACAGGGTAATAGCAATCAGCCCCAGCATTTT
CASSSQGNSNQPQHF